This T cell receptor beta chain was profiled in a study of blood T cell repertoires in COVID-19. At the level of the study: Samples representing acute and convalescent COVID-19 were sourced from the United States, Italy and Spain.

Study processing details: For nucleated cells, counts were estimated from reference gene primer amplification. Measured with immunoSEQ multiplex PCR; TCRdb has only the in-frame clones, and not every one. D and trimming were read from the DNA, whereas the V and J calls and clone size are those reported in that table. Of hundreds of thousands of clones listed, about nine tenths were seen once; the top ten hold under 3.5%. The CDR3 sequence is 13 residues long. V lost 6 bases, J lost 11 bases, and 9 bases stayed unmatched. In terms of age and location, participants ranged from roughly 18 to 95 years and lived in about 25 US areas. Participants were placed into cohorts based on the clinical history they reported.

The source is a woman in her forties or fifties who had recovered from COVID-19. This sequence joins TRBV12-3 or TRBV12-4 and TRBJ1-1, with 10 bases identical to TRBD1. Source material: PBMCs or T cells enriched from blood (not recorded which). The CDR3 protein is CASRRQGALTAFF. The CDR3 DNA sequence: TGTGCCAGCAGGCGACAGGGGGCTTTGACGGCTTTCTTT.